This TCR beta chain was sequenced during a study of identical twins. Whole-study findings and limits: In beta out-of-frame sequences, the excess sharing between twins was weaker. Insertion counts were lower in abundant cord blood beta clonotypes, a trend that memory repertoires did not show. Out-of-frame TCR alpha sharing in monozygotic twins exceeded recombination model predictions.

Unique molecular identifiers were in the cDNA, with template-switch universal primer binding. TCRdb called the 5' RACE reads again in MiXCR, with one record for every CDR3 protein. The repertoire holds about 1.7 million distinct CDR3 sequences, with 32% as singletons. Note on this clonotype: The antigen is unknown.

This CDR3 comprises 14 residues. Trimming removed 4 bases at V and 6 bases at J, with 13 bases between. The germline V gene encodes CDR1 MNHEY and CDR2 SVGEGT. Material: cord blood. This rearrangement joins TRBV6-2 or TRBV6-3 to TRBJ1-5; unclear D gene. The clonotype was recovered from a newborn girl in good health. Here the CDR3 reads CASSLVGGPQPQHF. DNA for the CDR3: TGTGCCAGCAGTTTGGTTGGTGGCCCTCAGCCCCAGCATTTT.